The 15 T cell receptor beta chains reported below all come from one sample, sequenced in a study of T cell responses to AZD1222 COVID-19 vaccine. Method: immunoSEQ multiplex PCR; TCRdb's copy keeps in-frame clones and lacks some. Seen here are around 150,000 clones, under 95% observed once, and the top ten hold about 4.5%. This sample comprised peripheral blood, obtained on day 0 of MenACWY control vaccination. These receptors originate from an adult in good health.

This rearrangement joins TRBV28 to TRBJ1-2; no clear D gene. The germline gives CDR1 MDHEN, CDR2 SYDVKM. The CDR3 is 11 residues long. The V end lost 6 bases, the J end lost 3 bases, and 5 bases lay between the germline ends. The CDR3 nucleotides are TGTGCCAGCAGGCCTGACTATGGCTACACCTTC. Protein product: CASRPDYGYTF.

The chain links TRBV24-1 to TRBJ2-1, with 9 bases aligning to TRBD2. Germline loops: CDR1 KGHDR, CDR2 SFDVKD. Trimming at V came to 4 bases and at J to 0 bases, leaving 3 bases not matched to a gene. The CDR3 totals 16 residues. CDR3 DNA sequence: TGTGCCACCAGTGACCTTAGCGGGAGCTCCTACAATGAGCAGTTCTTC. The encoded protein is CATSDLSGSSYNEQFF.

This clone was seen only once. The rearrangement uses TRBV2 and TRBJ1-1; weak D call: TRBD1 (5 bases). CDR1 is SNHLY and CDR2 is FYNNEI in the germline V gene. V lost 6 bases to trimming and J lost 7 bases, with 12 bases between them. There are 12 residues in the CDR3. The CDR3 DNA reads TGTGCCAGCAGGGGGGTCCCCTTTGAAGCTTTCTTT. Protein product: CASRGVPFEAFF.

This chain connects TRBV6-6 to TRBJ1-2; no reliable D call. V lost 0 bases, J lost 8 bases, and 7 bases lay in between. The CDR3 contains 12 residues. Germline values: CDR1 MNHNY, CDR2 SVGAGI (reference sequence). CDR3 sequence reads: CASSYSAQGYTF. The CDR3 nucleotides read TGTGCCAGCAGTTACTCCGCACAGGGCTACACCTTC.

The CDR3 reads CSVDQQGTGNTIYF. CDR3 bases: TGCAGCGTTGACCAACAGGGAACTGGAAACACCATATATTTT. The rearrangement uses TRBV29-1 and TRBJ1-3, with D tentatively TRBD1 (6 bases). Germline V CDR1 and CDR2: SQVTM, ANQGSEA. V lost 3 bases, J lost 2 bases, and 11 bases lay in between. The CDR3 has 14 amino acids.

This rearrangement joins TRBV15 to TRBJ2-1; TRBD2 might be the D (5 bases). Trimming took 3 bases from V and 6 from J, leaving 9 bases between them. The CDR3 length is 13 residues. CDR1 and CDR2 from the germline V gene are LNHNV and YYDKDF (reference sequence). CDR3 DNA sequence: TGTGCCACCAGCAGCCCCGGACTCAATGAGCAGTTCTTC. This codes for CATSSPGLNEQFF.

This clone was seen just once. This chain links TRBV7-8 with TRBJ1-5; weak D call: TRBD1 (5 bases). The length of the CDR3 is 15 residues. Germline assignment: CDR1 SGHVS and CDR2 FQNEAQ. V lost 5 bases and J lost 5, with 16 bases in between. CDR3 residues: CASSPYGDPYQPQHF. CDR3 nucleotides: TGTGCCAGCAGCCCCTACGGGGACCCTTATCAGCCCCAGCATTTT.

This rearrangement joins TRBV30 to TRBJ1-5, with a tentative D call TRBD1 (5 bases). Germline V gene lookup returns CDR1 GTSNPN and CDR2 SVGIG (reference sequence). The CDR3 has 13 amino acids. The germline V and J ends were trimmed by 3 bases and 0 bases, with 6 bases remaining between them. The CDR3 region is CAWRTDSNQPQHF. The CDR3, as DNA: TGTGCCTGGAGGACAGATAGCAATCAGCCCCAGCATTTT.

The chain links TRBV30 to TRBJ1-5; no clear D gene. Germline values: CDR1 GTSNPN, CDR2 SVGIG (reference sequence). With 1 base removed from V and 2 bases from J, the gap between germline ends came to 18 bases. The CDR3 length is 17 residues. The CDR3 bases are TGTGCCTGGAGTGCCCTTGGGGTGGGCGGTCGCAATCAGCCCCAGCATTTT. Residues: CAWSALGVGGRNQPQHF.

The chain employs TRBV30 and TRBJ1-4, with 8 bases lining up with TRBD1. J lost 5 bases, V lost 2 bases, and 7 bases had no gene match. CDR1 and CDR2 from the germline V gene are GTSNPN and SVGIG (reference sequence). The CDR3 is 15 residues long. The CDR3 DNA sequence: TGTGCCTGGAGTCAGCCAACAGGGGGAAATGAAAAACTGTTTTTT. Amino acid sequence: CAWSQPTGGNEKLFF.

The chain has TRBV25-1 and TRBJ2-2; TRBD1 matches at 7 bases. V dropped 7 bases and J dropped 7; count of bases not matched to a gene: 9. The CDR3 is 14 residues long. CDR1 is MGHDK, CDR2 SYGVNS, per germline. The CDR3: CASIGGTAVGELFF. CDR3 DNA: TGTGCCAGCATTGGTGGGACAGCGGTCGGGGAGCTGTTTTTT.

CDR3 amino acids: CASSAPGQGAFYSNQPQHF. CDR3 nucleotide sequence: TGTGCCAGTAGTGCTCCGGGACAGGGGGCCTTCTATAGCAATCAGCCCCAGCATTTT. V and J are TRBV19 and TRBJ1-5; TRBD1 aligns across 12 bases. Germline V gene data show CDR1 as LNHDA and CDR2 as SQIVND (reference sequence). The CDR3 covers 19 residues. The V gene end was trimmed by 5 bases and the J gene end by 0 bases; junction bases not matched to a gene: 11.

The chain employs TRBV5-1 and TRBJ1-1, with 9 bases fitting TRBD1. CDR3 size: 14 residues. After removal of 4 bases from V and 8 bases from J, the junction contained 9 bases not matched to a gene. The germline V gene encodes CDR1 SGHRS and CDR2 YFSETQ. The CDR3 protein is CASSGAGTGNEAFF. The CDR3 nucleotides are TGCGCCAGCAGCGGGGCCGGGACAGGGAACGAAGCTTTCTTT.

CDR3 nucleotide sequence: TGTGCCTGTTCTCGAGCTGGAAACACCATATATTTT. Residues: CACSRAGNTIYF. This rearrangement joins TRBV30 to TRBJ1-3; no firm D call. V was cut by 6 bases and J by 2 bases, with 8 bases left in between. The CDR3 has 12 residues. The germline V gene has CDR1 GTSNPN and CDR2 SVGIG (reference sequence).

The chain carries TRBV4-1 and TRBJ1-6; D not certain. The CDR3 totals 16 residues. With 0 bases removed from V and 5 bases from J, the gap between germline ends came to 11 bases. Germline-derived CDR1 and CDR2 are MGHRA and YSYEKL. In DNA, the CDR3 is TGCGCCAGCAGCCAAGAACGTGGGGTAAATAATTCACCCCTCCACTTT. It encodes CASSQERGVNNSPLHF.